This T cell receptor beta chain was sequenced during a study of blood T cell repertoires in COVID-19. Turning to the study itself: Samples came from the United States, Italy and Spain, spanning acute and convalescent COVID-19.

Produced via immunoSEQ multiplex PCR; TCRdb's table is partial and in-frame only. Of some 200,000 clones listed, approximately 80% are singletons. Germline CDR1 reads MGHRA; CDR2 reads YSYEKL. Trimming took 0 bases from V and 7 from J; bases not matched to a gene: 4. This CDR3 comprises 16 residues. The sequenced material came from PBMCs or T cells enriched from blood (not recorded which). This clonotype was sampled from a woman aged 50 to 65 with acute COVID-19. The genes are TRBV4-1 and TRBJ1-5, with 12 bases matching TRBD1. The CDR3 is CASSQEGQGARQPQHF. The CDR3 bases are TGCGCCAGCAGCCAAGAGGGACAGGGGGCACGGCAGCCCCAGCATTTT.